These 3 T cell receptor beta chains share one sample of origin, sequenced in a study of blood T cells in healthy people across ages. Through a sample-barcoded 5' primer and a J-beta primer mix, a second PCR was run for roughly 6 to 11 cycles. TCRdb redid the calling of the 5' RACE reads with MiXCR, one entry per CDR3 protein. The sample carries approximately 940,000 distinct CDR3 sequences, under 50% recorded once. Sequenced sample: blood. These receptors were taken from a man between 25 and 39 years old in good health.

The V call is TRBV30, the J call TRBJ2-7; the D is unclear. The germline V gene encodes CDR1 GTSNPN and CDR2 SVGIG (reference sequence). CDR3 length: 11 amino acids. The V end lost 0 bases, the J end lost 10 bases, and 10 bases lay between the germline ends. CDR3: CAWSVGKGQYF. CDR3 in DNA: TGTGCCTGGAGTGTGGGCAAAGGCCAGTACTTC.

This clonotype was counted a few times. The chain carries TRBV5-1 and TRBJ1-4; the match to TRBD1 covers 8 bases. The germline CDR1 and CDR2 sequences are SGHRS and YFSETQ. CDR3 length: 14 amino acids. Germline trimming cut 7 bases from V and 7 bases from J; bases unmatched to any gene: 9. The CDR3 loop reads CASGDTGGSEKLFF. CDR3 DNA sequence: TGCGCCAGCGGCGATACAGGGGGAAGTGAAAAACTGTTTTTT.

This chain connects TRBV18 to TRBJ1-5; 9 bases match TRBD1. This CDR3 has 16 residues. V shed 4 bases, J shed 6 bases, and the junction held 10 bases outside the gene matches. Germline V gives CDR1 KGHSH, CDR2 LQKENI. CDR3 in amino acids: CASSLTAGTGSQPQHF. The CDR3, as DNA: TGTGCCAGCTCACTAACAGCCGGGACAGGGAGTCAGCCCCAGCATTTT.